This T cell receptor beta chain appears in the sequencing data of a study of radiotherapy plus CTLA-4 blockade in lung cancer. Overall study: Disease control was present in around a third of patients, and objective responses in under 20%.

A word on this clone: The antigen is undetermined.

Clones were sequenced by immunoSEQ multiplex PCR, and TCRdb holds only the in-frame ones, with some missing. There are fewer than 100,000 clones in the sample; less than 85% occur only once, and 0.65% to 0.85% lies in the top ten. Alongside CTLA-4 blockade with ipilimumab, patients with chemo-refractory metastatic non-small-cell lung cancer received focal radiation. This CDR3 region has 15 residues. Unmatched junction bases numbered 10, after V lost 6 bases and J lost 7 bases. The germline V gene has CDR1 SGHTA and CDR2 FQGNSA. Study-wide results and caveats: Peripheral blood showed expansion of tumor-derived TCR clones after radiotherapy and ipilimumab.

The sample here was peripheral blood, taken from a patient treated with radiotherapy plus ipilimumab. This rearrangement joins TRBV7-2 to TRBJ2-7; 12 nucleotides match TRBD1. The TCR originated in a human donor with non-small cell lung cancer who had stable disease on radiotherapy plus ipilimumab. For the CDR3, the DNA is TGTGCCAGCAGAGCTACCGGGACAGGGGGCGGGGAGCAGTACTTC. It translates to CASRATGTGGGEQYF.